The clone carrying this T cell receptor (beta chain) was counted only a few times. The antigen is not known. The source of the sample is a study of CD8 T cells in ankylosing spondylitis. From germline, CDR1 is SQVTM and CDR2 ANQGSEA. Trimming took 8 bases from V and 3 from J; bases not matched to a gene: 5. This CDR3 comprises 12 residues. Study-level points and caveats: Relatively rare in peripheral blood, disease-linked clones were also CD8+. Disease-linked clones were reportedly significantly enriched in matched ankylosing spondylitis synovial fluid.

Library preparation for TCR beta used quantitative 5'-RACE with molecular barcodes. TCRdb ran MiXCR on the 5' RACE reads and lists one entry per CDR3 protein. The sample holds 200,000 to 300,000 distinct CDR3 sequences; about 24% are singletons and the top ten take 0.61%. The sequence derives from a male donor with ankylosing spondylitis or in good health (not recorded which). V is TRBV29-1 and J is TRBJ2-5; 8 nucleotides match TRBD2. Sequences were obtained from blood, either unsorted or a sorted T cell fraction (not recorded which). Here the CDR3 DNA reads TGCAGCACTGGACTAGCAGAAGAGACCCAGTACTTC. Translation: CSTGLAEETQYF. Drawing the rest from reference TRBV29-1 and TRBJ2-5, the complete variable domain is SAVISQKPSRDICQRGTSLTIQCQVDSQVTMMFWYRQQPGQSLTLIATANQGSEATYESGFVIDKFPISRPNLTFSTLTVSNMSPEDSSIYLCSTGLAEETQYFGPGTRLLVL.